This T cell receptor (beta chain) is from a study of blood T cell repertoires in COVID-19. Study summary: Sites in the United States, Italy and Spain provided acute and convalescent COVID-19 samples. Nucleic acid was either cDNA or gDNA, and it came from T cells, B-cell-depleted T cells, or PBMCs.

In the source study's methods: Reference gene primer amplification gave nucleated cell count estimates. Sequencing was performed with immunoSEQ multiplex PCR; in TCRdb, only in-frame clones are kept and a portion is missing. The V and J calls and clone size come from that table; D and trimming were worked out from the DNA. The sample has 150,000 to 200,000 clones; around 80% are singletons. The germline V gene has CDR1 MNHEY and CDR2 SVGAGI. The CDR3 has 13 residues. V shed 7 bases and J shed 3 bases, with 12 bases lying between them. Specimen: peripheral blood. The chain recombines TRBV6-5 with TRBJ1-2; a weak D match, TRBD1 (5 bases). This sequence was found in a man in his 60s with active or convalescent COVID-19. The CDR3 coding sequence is TGTGCCAGCATTACAGGTCAGGACTATGGCTACACCTTC. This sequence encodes CASITGQDYGYTF.